This TCR beta chain was identified in a study of blood T cell repertoires in COVID-19. The wider study: Spain, Italy and the United States supplied samples that represented acute and convalescent COVID-19.

The germline V gene has CDR1 SGHVS and CDR2 FQNEAQ. The CDR3 spans 13 residues. V gave up 5 bases and J gave up 2 bases, with 9 bases separating them. In the authors' methods: It was from reference gene primer amplification that nucleated cell counts were estimated. Clones were read by immunoSEQ multiplex PCR, and TCRdb kept only the in-frame ones, dropping some. V, J and clone size are those of that table, while D and trimming were read from the DNA. The sample yields 150,000 to 170,000 clones, around 79% seen once. The TCR comes from a man older than 75 with acute or convalescent COVID-19. Sequences were obtained from peripheral blood. The chain recombines TRBV7-8 with TRBJ1-1; D unresolved. The CDR3 DNA is TGTGCCAGCAGCCCGACACCTAACACTGAAGCTTTCTTT. Translating it yields CASSPTPNTEAFF.